The 25 T cell receptor beta chains listed next were all sequenced from one sample in a study of shared clonotypes between healthy human individuals. Sequencing used immunoSEQ multiplex PCR; TCRdb keeps in-frame clones, though not all of them. The sample contains millions of clones, approximately 95% of which appear only once. The sequenced material came from naive CD4+ T cells sorted from blood. The subset is: CD45RA+ positively selected. These receptor sequences come from a man aged 18 to 29 in good health.

The CDR3 here is CIYRDSGDNEQFF. CDR3 bases: TGCATCTACCGGGACTCCGGGGACAATGAGCAGTTCTTC. The J gene is TRBJ2-1, the V gene TRBV29-1; D possibly corresponds to TRBD2 (6 bases). The CDR3 length is 13 residues. Looked up from germline, CDR1 is SQVTM and CDR2 is ANQGSEA.

For this clone: This CDR3 is also generated by other DNA sequences in the sample. V is TRBV9 and J is TRBJ2-5, with 7 bases that match TRBD1. Germline values: CDR1 SGDLS, CDR2 YYNGEE. This CDR3 is built from 13 residues. The ends lost 4 bases at V and 5 bases at J; junction bases unmatched: 5. CDR3 protein: CASSLTGSETQYF. The CDR3 DNA reads as TGTGCCAGCAGCTTGACAGGGTCGGAGACCCAGTACTTC. Drawing the rest from reference TRBV9 and TRBJ2-5, the complete variable domain is DSGVTQTPKHLITATGQRVTLRCSPRSGDLSVYWYQQSLDQGLQFLIQYYNGEERAKGNILERFSAQQFPDLHSELNLSSLELGDSALYFCASSLTGSETQYFGPGTRLLVL.

The rearrangement joins TRBV6-6 to TRBJ2-1; D is unclear. V was clipped by 3 bases and J by 6 bases, with 9 bases between them. Germline CDR1 MNHNY, CDR2 SVGAGI (reference sequence). This CDR3 is built from 13 residues. The CDR3 loop reads CASSYPEPNEQFF. The CDR3, as DNA: TGTGCCAGCAGTTATCCAGAGCCCAATGAGCAGTTCTTC.

The gene calls are TRBV5-4 and TRBJ2-7; the D call may be TRBD1 or TRBD2 (5 bases each). Germline-derived CDR1 and CDR2 are SGHNT and YYREEE (reference sequence). The CDR3 runs 15 residues. Trimming took off 5 bases at V and 5 bases at J, with 20 bases between the two ends. Written as DNA, the CDR3 is TGTGCCAGCAGTCCCAGGGACGGGGCCTCGGACGAGCAGTACTTC. It is translated as CASSPRDGASDEQYF.

The CDR3 sequence is CASSRDRTFSGNTIYF. The CDR3 nucleotides read TGCGCCAGCAGCAGGGACCGGACCTTCTCTGGAAACACCATATATTTT. V gene TRBV5-1 combines with J gene TRBJ1-3, with D possibly being TRBD1 (5 bases). The germline gives CDR1 SGHRS, CDR2 YFSETQ. The CDR3 consists of 16 residues. With 4 bases removed from V and 0 bases from J, the gap between germline ends came to 14 bases. The entire variable domain, with the rest obtained from reference TRBV5-1 and TRBJ1-3, is as follows: KAGVTQTPRYLIKTRGQQVTLSCSPISGHRSVSWYQQTPGQGLQFLFEYFSETQRNKGNFPGRFSGRQFSNSRSEMNVSTLELGDSALYLCASSRDRTFSGNTIYFGEGSWLTVV.

This rearrangement joins TRBV5-4 to TRBJ2-3, with D unresolved. This CDR3 is built from 16 residues. With 4 bases removed from V and 1 base from J, the gap between germline ends came to 16 bases. The germline CDR1 and CDR2 sequences are SGHNT and YYREEE (reference sequence). CDR3 DNA sequence: TGTGCCAGCAGCCCCTCGGGCGGAACCCGCACAGATACGCAGTATTTT. The encoded protein is CASSPSGGTRTDTQYF.

The rearrangement uses TRBV7-9 and TRBJ1-1, with D perhaps TRBD1 (5 bases). CDR1 is SEHNR and CDR2 is FQNEAQ in the germline V gene (reference sequence). CDR3 length equals 15 residues. V lost 2 bases to trimming and J lost 1 base, with 11 bases between them. The CDR3 DNA follows: TGTGCCAGCAGCTTATCGGGACGGAAGAACACTGAAGCTTTCTTT. Translating gives CASSLSGRKNTEAFF.

CDR3 sequence reads: CASSEGGVTEAFF. The DNA for the CDR3 is TGTGCCAGCAGTGAAGGAGGGGTAACTGAAGCTTTCTTT. The chain combines TRBV25-1 with TRBJ1-1; TRBD1 is a possible D gene (5 bases). This CDR3 is built from 13 residues. The germline CDR1 and CDR2 sequences are MGHDK and SYGVNS. V dropped 2 bases and J dropped 5 bases, with 9 bases sitting between them.

The chain's CDR3 is CASSLAGGYTGELFF. CDR3 bases: TGTGCCAGCAGTTTAGCGGGGGGATACACCGGGGAGCTGTTTTTT. The chain joins TRBV6-5 to TRBJ2-2, with TRBD2 matching over 10 bases. The CDR3 covers 15 residues. CDR1 and CDR2 (germline): MNHEY, SVGAGI. V was pared by 4 bases and J by 3 bases, with 2 bases of the junction left unmatched.

The chain is built from TRBV27 and TRBJ2-3, with D perhaps matching TRBD2 (5 bases). The CDR3 loop spans 14 amino acids. Germline-derived CDR1 and CDR2 are MNHEY and SMNVEV (reference sequence). V was pared by 6 bases and J by 4 bases, with 14 bases between. CDR3 coding DNA: TGTGCCAGCAGACCTACGGGGATCCCAGATACGCAGTATTTT. Encoded protein: CASRPTGIPDTQYF.

J is TRBJ2-6 and V is TRBV28; either TRBD1 or TRBD2 may fit D (5 bases each). Germline V gene sequence: CDR1 MDHEN, CDR2 SYDVKM. This CDR3 is built from 16 residues. The V end lost 10 bases, the J end lost 1 base, and 17 bases lay between the germline ends. CDR3 loop: CATLPGRASGANVLTF. In nucleotides, the CDR3 is TGTGCCACCCTTCCGGGACGGGCTTCTGGGGCCAACGTCCTGACTTTC.

The chain uses TRBV19 and TRBJ1-2; D gene uncertain. Trimming stripped 5 bases from V and 4 bases from J, with 11 bases between. This CDR3 comprises 13 residues. Germline V gene data show CDR1 as LNHDA and CDR2 as SQIVND (reference sequence). CDR3 loop: CASSPDARYGYTF. CDR3 DNA: TGTGCCAGTAGTCCAGACGCTCGCTATGGCTACACCTTC.

The V and J genes are TRBV19 and TRBJ2-7; 9 bases fit TRBD2. The CDR3 has 13 residues. With 8 bases clipped from V and 7 bases from J, the junction kept 9 bases outside the gene matches. Germline CDR1 is LNHDA and CDR2 is SQIVND (reference sequence). CDR3 sequence (DNA): TGTGCCAGTCGTCTAGCGGGATCGAGGGAGCAGTACTTC. Translated: CASRLAGSREQYF.

A note on this clone: A read error is possible here, since a much larger clone lies one base away. The chain employs TRBV2 and TRBJ1-4; D uncertain. CDR1 and CDR2 (germline): SNHLY, FYNNEI. Trimming pared 5 bases from V and 0 bases from J, leaving 10 bases between. This CDR3 spans 15 amino acids. The CDR3 bases are TGTGCCAGCAGTTCAGACGGTGCAACTAATGAAAAACTGTTTTTT. It encodes CASSSDGATNEKLFF.

The CDR3 region has the DNA TGCGCCAGCAGTCAAAGGTCGAACACCGGGGAGCTGTTTTTT. Amino acid sequence: CASSQRSNTGELFF. V is TRBV5-1 and J is TRBJ2-2, with D unclear. Per germline, CDR1 SGHRS and CDR2 YFSETQ. This CDR3 is built from 14 residues. Between the trimmed V and J ends, which lost 5 bases and 0 bases, there was a span of 8 bases.

The rearrangement uses TRBV4-3 and TRBJ2-2; the match to TRBD1 covers 10 bases. Germline trimming cut 0 bases from V and 3 bases from J; bases unmatched to any gene: 4. The CDR3 runs to 17 residues. Germline CDR1 reads LGHNA; CDR2 reads YSLEER. Written as DNA, the CDR3 is TGCGCCAGCAGCCAAGATCGGGGACAGGGGCACACCGGGGAGCTGTTTTTT. As protein: CASSQDRGQGHTGELFF.

The CDR3 DNA sequence: TGTGCCAGCAGTTTGCGGACAGGTCTTACAGATACGCAGTATTTT. It codes for CASSLRTGLTDTQYF. V gene TRBV28 combines with J gene TRBJ2-3; 7 bases are shared with TRBD1. V trimming: 3 bases; J trimming: 3 bases; junction bases outside the gene matches: 6. Germline loops: CDR1 MDHEN, CDR2 SYDVKM. The CDR3 runs 15 residues.

The chain is built from TRBV9 and TRBJ2-3, with 14 bases lining up with TRBD2. With 2 bases clipped from V and 4 bases from J, the junction kept 0 bases outside the gene matches. Germline CDR1 SGDLS, CDR2 YYNGEE. The CDR3 has 15 residues. Here the CDR3 DNA reads TGTGCCAGCAGCGTGACTAGCGGGGGGGCAGATACGCAGTATTTT. Amino acid sequence: CASSVTSGGADTQYF.

This clone was recorded once. This chain uses TRBV18 with TRBJ2-2; D is perhaps TRBD2 (6 bases). Trimming took off 3 bases at V and 5 bases at J, with 13 bases between the two ends. Germline lookup yields CDR1 KGHSH and CDR2 LQKENI. The CDR3 spans 15 residues. The CDR3 sequence is CASSPQGLVTGELFF. The CDR3 coding sequence is TGTGCCAGCTCACCTCAGGGACTCGTAACCGGGGAGCTGTTTTTT. The whole variable domain, filled in from reference TRBV18 and TRBJ2-2, reads NAGVMQNPRHLVRRRGQEARLRCSPMKGHSHVYWYRQLPEEGLKFMVYLQKENIIDESGMPKERFSAEFPKEGPSILRIQQVVRGDSAAYFCASSPQGLVTGELFFGEGSRLTVL.

The J gene is TRBJ1-5, the V gene TRBV30; D is undetermined. Per germline, CDR1 GTSNPN and CDR2 SVGIG (reference sequence). V was clipped by 2 bases and J by 0 bases, with 17 bases between them. This CDR3 spans 17 amino acids. The CDR3 DNA is TGTGCCTGGAGTTTTCGTTTAGGAGGGAATAGCAATCAGCCCCAGCATTTT. It yields the protein CAWSFRLGGNSNQPQHF.

The genes are TRBV13 and TRBJ2-3; perhaps TRBD2 as D (6 bases). V dropped 4 bases and J dropped 2 bases, with 19 bases sitting between them. Per the germline V gene, CDR1 is PRHDT and CDR2 is FYEKMQ (reference sequence). This CDR3 is 17 amino acids long. The CDR3 reads CASSSLNWREYTDTQYF. The CDR3 DNA sequence: TGTGCCAGCAGCTCCCTTAACTGGAGGGAGTACACAGATACGCAGTATTTT. Filled out from reference TRBV13 and TRBJ2-3, the complete variable domain reads AAGVIQSPRHLIKEKRETATLKCYPIPRHDTVYWYQQGPGQDPQFLISFYEKMQSDKGSIPDRFSAQQFSDYHSELNMSSLELGDSALYFCASSSLNWREYTDTQYFGPGTRLTVL.

The DNA for the CDR3 is TGTGCCAGCAGCCCTCCAGGGGCCGCTAATGAAAAACTGTTTTTT. It encodes CASSPPGAANEKLFF. The chain couples TRBV6-6 to TRBJ1-4; D might be TRBD1 (6 bases). The CDR3 consists of 15 residues. The V and J ends lost 6 bases and 3 bases respectively, with 14 bases between them. Germline V lookup: CDR1 MNHNY, CDR2 SVGAGI (reference sequence).

CDR3 sequence reads: CASSLSGEPTYEQYF. Written as DNA, the CDR3 is TGTGCCAGCAGCTTATCGGGGGAGCCAACCTACGAGCAGTACTTC. The chain uses TRBV11-2 and TRBJ2-7; possibly TRBD2 for D (6 bases). The V gene's germline CDR1 is SGHAT and CDR2 FQNNGV. The CDR3 covers 15 residues. Between the trimmed V and J ends, which lost 2 bases and 2 bases, there was a span of 13 bases. Full variable domain (outside the CDR3, taken from reference TRBV11-2 and TRBJ2-7): EAGVAQSPRYKIIEKRQSVAFWCNPISGHATLYWYQQILGQGPKLLIQFQNNGVVDDSQLPKDRFSAERLKGVDSTLKIQPAKLEDSAVYLCASSLSGEPTYEQYFGPGTRLTVT.

The chain employs TRBV4-1 and TRBJ2-1; the D is unclear. The ends were cut back, 1 base at V and 8 bases at J, with 12 bases in the middle. The germline V gene has CDR1 MGHRA and CDR2 YSYEKL. This CDR3 region has 14 residues. The CDR3 region is CASSQVVRQDEQFF. CDR3 nucleotides: TGCGCCAGCAGCCAAGTCGTACGCCAGGATGAGCAGTTCTTC.

V is TRBV5-1 and J is TRBJ2-3; tentative D call: TRBD1 (7 bases). Trimming removed 5 bases at V and 4 bases at J, with 17 bases between. The CDR3 has 15 amino acids. The germline CDR1 and CDR2 sequences are SGHRS and YFSETQ. DNA for the CDR3: TGCGCCAGCAGTCTCGGGACAGCGGGCCCAGATACGCAGTATTTT. Protein sequence: CASSLGTAGPDTQYF. Full variable domain (outside the CDR3, taken from reference TRBV5-1 and TRBJ2-3): KAGVTQTPRYLIKTRGQQVTLSCSPISGHRSVSWYQQTPGQGLQFLFEYFSETQRNKGNFPGRFSGRQFSNSRSEMNVSTLELGDSALYLCASSLGTAGPDTQYFGPGTRLTVL.